The clone carrying this TCR beta chain was picked up one time. The antigen is undetermined. The entry originates in a study of cytomegalovirus exposure and HLA in healthy donors. The study's findings and limits: A later analysis linked a missense variant in DCLRE1C to the trimming of TCR beta V and J genes. It was reported that the classifier diagnosed cytomegalovirus status with high specificity and sensitivity in both the original and validation cohorts. Common viral pathogens (according to a later analysis) appeared linked to several of the most significant clusters. Previous analysis showed most TCR beta V segments were productive about 87% or about 30% of the time.

Germline CDR1 and CDR2: GTSNPN and SVGIG (reference sequence). The CDR3 is 14 amino acids. The V segment lost 5 bases and the J segment 3 bases; nucleotides outside the gene matches: 6. PCR used 60 Vbeta primers and 13 Jbeta primers. TCRdb's copy holds only in-frame clones and misses some; the assay was immunoSEQ multiplex PCR. The sample contains 180,000 or so clones, 81% of which appear only once. Material: PBMCs. This TCR came from a woman aged 18-30 years in good health and CMV-seropositive. This chain uses TRBV30 with TRBJ1-5; TRBD1 aligns across 8 bases. As DNA, the CDR3 is TGTGCCTGGGCCGGGACAGGATTCAATCAGCCCCAGCATTTT. Translated, it gives CAWAGTGFNQPQHF.